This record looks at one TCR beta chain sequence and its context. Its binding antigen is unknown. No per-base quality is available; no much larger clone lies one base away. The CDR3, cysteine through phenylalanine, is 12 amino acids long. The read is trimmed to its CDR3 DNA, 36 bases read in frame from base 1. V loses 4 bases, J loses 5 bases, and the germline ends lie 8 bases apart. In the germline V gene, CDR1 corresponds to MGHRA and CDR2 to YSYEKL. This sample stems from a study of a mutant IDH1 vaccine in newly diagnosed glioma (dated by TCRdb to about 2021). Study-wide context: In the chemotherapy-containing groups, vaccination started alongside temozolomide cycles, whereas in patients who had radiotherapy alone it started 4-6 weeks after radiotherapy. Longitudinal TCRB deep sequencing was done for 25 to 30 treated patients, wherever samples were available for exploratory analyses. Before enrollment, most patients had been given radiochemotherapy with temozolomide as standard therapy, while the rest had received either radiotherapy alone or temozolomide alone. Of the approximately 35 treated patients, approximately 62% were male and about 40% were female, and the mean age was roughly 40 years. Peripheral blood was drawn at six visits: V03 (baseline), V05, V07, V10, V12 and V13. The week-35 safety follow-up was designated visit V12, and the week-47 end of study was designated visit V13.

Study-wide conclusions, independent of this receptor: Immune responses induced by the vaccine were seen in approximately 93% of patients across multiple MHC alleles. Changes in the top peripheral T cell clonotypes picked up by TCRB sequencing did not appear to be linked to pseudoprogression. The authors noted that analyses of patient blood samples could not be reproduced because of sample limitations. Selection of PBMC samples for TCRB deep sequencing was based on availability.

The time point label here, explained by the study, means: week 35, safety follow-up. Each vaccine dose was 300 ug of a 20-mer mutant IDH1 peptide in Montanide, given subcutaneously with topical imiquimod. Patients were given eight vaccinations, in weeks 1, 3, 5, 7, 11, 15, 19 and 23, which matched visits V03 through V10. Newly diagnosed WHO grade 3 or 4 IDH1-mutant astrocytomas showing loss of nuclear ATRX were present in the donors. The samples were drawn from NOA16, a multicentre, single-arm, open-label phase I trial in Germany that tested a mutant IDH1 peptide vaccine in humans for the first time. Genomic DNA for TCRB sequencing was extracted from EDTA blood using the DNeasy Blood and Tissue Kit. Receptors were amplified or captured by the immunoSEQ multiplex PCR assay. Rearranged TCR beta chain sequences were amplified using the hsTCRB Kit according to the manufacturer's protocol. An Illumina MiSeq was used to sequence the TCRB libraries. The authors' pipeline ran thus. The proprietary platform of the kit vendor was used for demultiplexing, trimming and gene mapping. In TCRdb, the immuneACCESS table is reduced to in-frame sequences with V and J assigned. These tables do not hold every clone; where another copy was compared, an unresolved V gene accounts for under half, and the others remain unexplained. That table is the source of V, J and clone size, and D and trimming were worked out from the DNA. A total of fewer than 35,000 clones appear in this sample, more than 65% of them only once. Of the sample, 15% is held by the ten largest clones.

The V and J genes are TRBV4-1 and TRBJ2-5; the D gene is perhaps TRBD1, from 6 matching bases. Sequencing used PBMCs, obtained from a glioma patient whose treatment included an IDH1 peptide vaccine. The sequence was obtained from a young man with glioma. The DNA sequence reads TGCGCCAGCAGCCCAGACAGGGAGACCCAGTACTTC. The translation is CASSPDRETQYF.